This is a list of T cell receptor beta chains from one sample in a study of Graves' ophthalmopathy and Graves' hyperthyroidism. Using its own MiXCR run on the multiplex PCR reads, TCRdb lists one record per CDR3 protein. Counted here are 200,000 to 300,000 distinct CDR3 sequences, 45% occurring once; the ten biggest clones make up about half. The sample comprised peripheral blood. The receptor source for this set is an adult man with Graves' ophthalmopathy. Each CDR3 is given with its conserved first and last residue. D genes are given only for firm matches. Part of the rows lack a size; the others show once, few, many or a class for expanded clones.

TRBV5-8	TRBJ2-7	.	TRBD2	TGTGCCAGCAGCCTACGGACTAGCGGGAGGGTATACGAGCAGTACTTC	CASSLRTSGRVYEQYF
TRBV7-2	TRBJ2-7	few	.	TGTGCCAGCAGCCGTCTAACCCGTGGGCAGTACTTC	CASSRLTRGQYF
TRBV13	TRBJ2-2	few	.	TGTGCCAGCAGCTTGACACCTTCGAACACCGGGGAGCTGTTTTTT	CASSLTPSNTGELFF
TRBV2	TRBJ2-5	.	TRBD2	TGTGCCAGCAGTATAAGCGGGGGAGCTCAAGAGACCCAGTACTTC	CASSISGGAQETQYF
TRBV9	TRBJ1-6	.	.	TGTGCCAGCTTACTTGCCCATAATTCACCCCTCCACTTT	CASLLAHNSPLHF
TRBV7-7	TRBJ2-5	.	.	TGTGCCAGCTCACCACCCATCGGGCAAGAGACCCAGTACTTC	CASSPPIGQETQYF
TRBV6-1	TRBJ1-2	few	.	TGTGCCAGCAGTGAAGTGGGGGGCTACACCTTC	CASSEVGGYTF
TRBV19	TRBJ1-1	.	.	TGTGCCACCTCATCCCGGGGGGGGGTTTTTGGGTCTGAAGCTTTCTTT	CATSSRGGVFGSEAFF
TRBV9	TRBJ2-2	.	TRBD2	TGTGCCAGCAGCGTTTCTAGCGGGGCGGGCACCGGGGAGCTGTTTTTT	CASSVSSGAGTGELFF
TRBV19	TRBJ1-5	.	.	TGTGCCAGTAGTATGTGGGAGTTTCCGTATAGCAATCAGCCCCAGCATTTT	CASSMWEFPYSNQPQHF
TRBV7-9	TRBJ1-5	many	.	TGTGCCAGCAGCTTACAGGGTTCCAATCAGCCCCAGCATTTT	CASSLQGSNQPQHF
TRBV6-4	TRBJ2-7	few	.	TGTGCCAGCAGTGACGGCGAGCAGTACTTC	CASSDGEQYF
TRBV6-5	TRBJ2-5	.	TRBD2	TGTGCCAGCAGTTACTCAGGGACTAGGGAAGAGACCCAGTACTTC	CASSYSGTREETQYF
TRBV19	TRBJ2-5	few	.	TGTGCCAGTAGTACTTCTAGCCGCCAAGAGACCCAGTACTTC	CASSTSSRQETQYF
TRBV29-1	TRBJ2-2	.	.	TGCAGCGTTGGCCCGGAGGCGTGGGGCACCGGGGAGCTGTTTTTT	CSVGPEAWGTGELFF
TRBV20-1	TRBJ1-6	many	TRBD1	TGCAGTGCTAGGGCTGATGCAGGGGGCTCACCCCTCCACTTT	CSARADAGGSPLHF
TRBV2	TRBJ1-5	.	.	TGTGCCAGCAGCCCCTGGGGTAACAATCAGCCCCAGCATTTT	CASSPWGNNQPQHF
TRBV2	TRBJ1-4	.	TRBD1	TGTGCCAGCAGTGGCTGGACAGGGGCGGATGAAAAACTGTTTTTT	CASSGWTGADEKLFF
TRBV7-2	TRBJ2-6	few	.	TGTGCCAGCAGCTTAGCGCTAGCCTCTGGGGCCAACGTCCTGACTTTC	CASSLALASGANVLTF
TRBV20-1	TRBJ2-7	.	.	TGCAGTGCTAGAGGGCAAGGGGGGGATTACGAGCAGTACTTC	CSARGQGGDYEQYF
TRBV7-9	TRBJ2-7	.	TRBD2	TGTGCCAGCAGCACCAGACTAGCAGGTTTGGCCGAGCGGTACTTC	CASSTRLAGLAERYF
TRBV15	TRBJ2-7	few	TRBD2	TGTGCCACCAGGATGACTAGCGGGTCCTCCTACGAGCAGTACTTC	CATRMTSGSSYEQYF
TRBV27	TRBJ1-6	few	TRBD1	TGTGCCAGCAGCGGCCCGACAGGGAGCTCACCCCTCCACTTT	CASSGPTGSSPLHF
TRBV10-1	TRBJ1-1	.	.	TGCGCCAGCAGTGAGGGCGGCGGAGCTTTCTTT	CASSEGGGAFF
TRBV5-4	TRBJ2-7	.	TRBD1	TGTGCCAGCAGCCCGGGACAGGGCCCGGAGTACTTC	CASSPGQGPEYF
TRBV18	TRBJ2-5	once	TRBD2	TGTGCCAGCTCACCCGCGCGGGGGCAAGAGACCCAGTACTTC	CASSPARGQETQYF
TRBV20-1	TRBJ1-4	few	TRBD1	TGCAGTGCTAGCCGACCCGGGACAGGGGATGAAAAACTGTTTTTT	CSASRPGTGDEKLFF
TRBV7-3	TRBJ2-7	.	TRBD2	TGTGCCAGCAGCTTAATGGGACTAGCGGGACCAAGCTCCTACGAGCAGTACTTC	CASSLMGLAGPSSYEQYF
TRBV20-1	TRBJ2-6	few	.	TGCAGTGCTAGAGTGAAGGGGATCCCTGGGGCCAACGTCCTGACTTTC	CSARVKGIPGANVLTF
TRBV16	TRBJ1-6	.	.	TGTGCCAGCAGCCAAGGGACGAATTCACCCCTCCACTTT	CASSQGTNSPLHF
TRBV20-1	TRBJ1-1	.	.	TGCAGTGCTACGGACATTTTCACTGAAGCTTTCTTT	CSATDIFTEAFF
TRBV12-3/TRBV12-4	TRBJ2-5	.	TRBD1	TGTGCCAGCAGTCAGGGGGCCAAGACCCAGTACTTC	CASSQGAKTQYF
TRBV19	TRBJ1-1	few	.	TGTGCCAGTAGTCCGCCGGGGACGCCAACTGAAGCTTTCTTT	CASSPPGTPTEAFF
TRBV10-3	TRBJ1-1	.	.	TGTGCCATCAGGGACAGCCTCGCTGGGGACACTGAAGCTTTCTTT	CAIRDSLAGDTEAFF
TRBV7-3	TRBJ2-6	few	.	TGTGCCAGCAGCTTTGTGGGGGCCAACGTCCTGACTTTC	CASSFVGANVLTF
TRBV7-2	TRBJ2-7	.	TRBD2	TGTGCCAGCAGCTCCGAACTAGCGGGAGTCCCCTACGAGCAGTACTTC	CASSSELAGVPYEQYF
TRBV25-1	TRBJ1-1	.	.	TGTGCCAGCAGTCAAGGGAGGAGTGAAGCTTTCTTT	CASSQGRSEAFF
TRBV25-1	TRBJ1-5	.	.	TGTGCCAGCAGTCCTTCGGGGGGGAGCAATCAGCCCCAGCATTTT	CASSPSGGSNQPQHF
TRBV7-9	TRBJ2-5	.	TRBD1	TGCGCCAGCAGCCGGTTCGATCAGGGGGCGCTTGGGGAGACCCAGTACTTC	CASSRFDQGALGETQYF
TRBV5-1	TRBJ2-7	.	.	TGCGCCAGCAGGCACACTAGTCGCTACGAGCAGTACTTC	CASRHTSRYEQYF
TRBV20-1	TRBJ2-7	.	TRBD2	TGCAGTGCGCTGACTAGCGGCGGAACCTACGAGCAGTACTTC	CSALTSGGTYEQYF
TRBV10-3	TRBJ1-1	many	.	TGTGCCAGCAGTGAAGGCCTGAACACTGAAGCTTTCTTT	CASSEGLNTEAFF
TRBV6-5	TRBJ2-2	.	TRBD2	TGTGCCAGCAGTTACTCGCGACTAGCGGGAGCAAATCACCCCGGGGAGCTGTTTTTT	CASSYSRLAGANHPGELFF
TRBV20-1	TRBJ1-5	.	TRBD1	TGCAGTGCTAGAGAATACGGGACAGGGAGCAATCAGCCCCAGCATTTT	CSAREYGTGSNQPQHF
TRBV2	TRBJ1-4	few	.	TGTGCCAGCAGCACGGACGGGTCCTACAATGAAAAACTGTTTTTT	CASSTDGSYNEKLFF
TRBV19	TRBJ1-1	.	.	TGTGCCAGTAGTATCGGGGTATACACTGAAGCTTTCTTT	CASSIGVYTEAFF
TRBV28	TRBJ2-7	.	.	TGTGCCAGCAGTTTGGACCAAGGGATCGACGAGCAGTACTTC	CASSLDQGIDEQYF
TRBV11-3	TRBJ2-7	.	.	TGTGCCAGCAGCCCCCGGGGGACAGCCCACTCCTACGAGCAGTACTTC	CASSPRGTAHSYEQYF
TRBV24-1	TRBJ2-5	few	.	TGTGCCACCAGTGAACAGGGCATTGGGCAAGAGACCCAGTACTTC	CATSEQGIGQETQYF
TRBV4-1	TRBJ1-1	few	.	TGCGCCAGCAGCCAAGATCGCAGGCCGGAGAACACTGAAGCTTTCTTT	CASSQDRRPENTEAFF
TRBV7-7	TRBJ2-2	.	.	TGTGCTAGCAGCCTAAAGCGAGGGGGGGAGCTGTTTTTT	CASSLKRGGELFF
TRBV6-6	TRBJ1-5	.	.	TGTGCCAGCGAATCAGGCCTTAGCAATCAGCCCCAGCATTTT	CASESGLSNQPQHF
TRBV19	TRBJ1-5	.	.	TGTGCCAGTTCATGGGGGCCTAGCAATCAGCCCCAGCATTTT	CASSWGPSNQPQHF
TRBV19	TRBJ1-4	.	TRBD1	TGTGCCAGCCGGGACAACAGGGGAAAACTGTTTTTT	CASRDNRGKLFF
TRBV24-1	TRBJ1-2	few	.	TGTGCCACCAGTGCAGGGGCCGACTATGGCTACACCTTC	CATSAGADYGYTF
TRBV20-1	TRBJ1-2	few	.	TGCAGTGCAGCAGGGTTGCATGGCTACACCTTC	CSAAGLHGYTF
TRBV2	TRBJ1-5	once	TRBD1	TGTGCCAGGGGGGCAGGGGGCAACGAGCCCCAGCATTTT	CARGAGGNEPQHF
TRBV24-1	TRBJ1-5	few	.	TGTGCCACCAGCGAGATCGATCAGCCCCAGCATTTT	CATSEIDQPQHF
TRBV4-3	TRBJ2-7	.	.	TGCGCCAGCGGCCAGGTATCTACAGGGACCTACGAGCAGTACTTC	CASGQVSTGTYEQYF